The T cell receptor beta chain under discussion was sequenced for a study of identical twins' blood T cells. A previously described protocol, modified, built RNA-based TCR cDNA libraries. In the authors' workflow: Each library had 2.2 to 3.6 million CDR3 reads and about 90,000 to nearly 500,000 clonotypes. Via MiXCR, TCRdb re-called the 5' RACE reads, giving one row per CDR3 protein. The V and J calls, along with clone size, are taken from TCRdb and not from the paper's own processing. The table lists 300,000 to 450,000 distinct CDR3 sequences, roughly 30% of them singletons, with about 6% in the top ten. Whole-study results and caveats: Out-of-frame TCRbeta clonotypes reportedly had markedly more similar V usage in twins than unrelated donors.

The CDR3 covers 13 residues. The V end lost 4 bases, the J end lost 5 bases, and 11 bases lay between the germline ends. Germline CDR1 LGHDT, CDR2 YNNKEL (reference sequence). As for this clonotype: Its specificity is not known.

The donors were healthy female monozygous twins, three pairs in total. This receptor was obtained from a woman aged 18 to 50 in good health. The chain joins TRBV3-1 to TRBJ1-2; D not resolved. The sequencing input was PBMCs. CDR3 protein: CASSPPGRYGYTF. The CDR3 nucleotides read TGTGCCAGCAGCCCCCCGGGGAGGTATGGCTACACCTTC.